The present TCR delta chain was sequenced within a study of gamma-delta T cells after stem cell transplantation. With CATT, TCRdb re-called clones from the RT-PCR reads. This repertoire shows about 4,500 delta-chain clones, approximately 17% found once; its top ten account for more than 4.5%. This TCR derives from a human donor. It is not recorded whose cells these are; they may come from a transplant donor. Sample: gamma-delta T cells.

CDR3 sequence reads: CALGELPPVNVPDADKLIF. In DNA form, the CDR3 reads TGTGCTCTTGGGGAACTCCCCCCCGTAAATGTTCCAGACGCCGATAAACTCATCTTT. The chain combines TRDV1 with TRDJ1; D is unclear. The J gene was not available in TCRdb and was assigned here by matching the DNA to germline segments. The CDR3 contains 19 residues. Looked up from germline, CDR1 is TSWWSYY and CDR2 is QGS. With 0 bases removed from V and 3 bases from J, the gap between germline ends came to 23 bases.